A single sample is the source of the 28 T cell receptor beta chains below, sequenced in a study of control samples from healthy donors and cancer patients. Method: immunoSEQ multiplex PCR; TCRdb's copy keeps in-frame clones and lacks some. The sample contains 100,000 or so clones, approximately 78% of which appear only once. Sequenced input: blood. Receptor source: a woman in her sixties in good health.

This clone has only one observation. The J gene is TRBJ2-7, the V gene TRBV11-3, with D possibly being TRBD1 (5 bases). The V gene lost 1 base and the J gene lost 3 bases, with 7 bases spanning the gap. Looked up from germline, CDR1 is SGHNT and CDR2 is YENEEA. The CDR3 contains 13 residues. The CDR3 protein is CASSLGGGYEQYF. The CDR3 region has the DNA TGTGCCAGCAGCTTAGGGGGCGGCTACGAGCAGTACTTC.

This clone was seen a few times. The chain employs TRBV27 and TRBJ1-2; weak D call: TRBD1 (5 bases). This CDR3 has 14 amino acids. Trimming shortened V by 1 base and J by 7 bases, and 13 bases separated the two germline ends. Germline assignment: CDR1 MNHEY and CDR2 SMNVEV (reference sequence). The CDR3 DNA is TGTGCCAGCAGTTTATATCCCAGGGCGGGTGGCTACACCTTC. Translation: CASSLYPRAGGYTF.

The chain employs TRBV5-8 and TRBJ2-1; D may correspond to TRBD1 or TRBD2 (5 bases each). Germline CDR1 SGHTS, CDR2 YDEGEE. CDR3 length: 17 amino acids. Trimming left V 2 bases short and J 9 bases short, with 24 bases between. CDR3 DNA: TGTGCCAGCAGCTTTTCCCCCGGGGCCCTTCTAACGGGTGAGCAGTTCTTC. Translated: CASSFSPGALLTGEQFF.

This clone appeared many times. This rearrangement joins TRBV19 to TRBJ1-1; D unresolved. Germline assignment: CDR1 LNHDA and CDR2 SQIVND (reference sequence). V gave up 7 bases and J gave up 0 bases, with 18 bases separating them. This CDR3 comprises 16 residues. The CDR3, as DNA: TGTGCCAGTACCTCGCTTCCGTTATGGATGAACACTGAAGCTTTCTTT. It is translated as CASTSLPLWMNTEAFF.

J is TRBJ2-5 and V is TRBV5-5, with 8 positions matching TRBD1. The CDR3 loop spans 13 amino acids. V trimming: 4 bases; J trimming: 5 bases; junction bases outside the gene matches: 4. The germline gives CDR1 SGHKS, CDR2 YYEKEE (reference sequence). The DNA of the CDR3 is TGTGCCAGCAGCCCGACAGGGGCCGAGACCCAGTACTTC. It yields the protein CASSPTGAETQYF.

Written as DNA, the CDR3 is TGTGCCAGCAGTCGACTAGCGGGAGGCACAGATACGCAGTATTTT. Residues: CASSRLAGGTDTQYF. This chain links TRBV2 with TRBJ2-3; 12 positions match TRBD2. Germline V CDR1 and CDR2: SNHLY, FYNNEI. The junction had 1 base not matched to a gene; V was cut back by 5 bases and J by 1 base. The CDR3 runs to 15 residues.

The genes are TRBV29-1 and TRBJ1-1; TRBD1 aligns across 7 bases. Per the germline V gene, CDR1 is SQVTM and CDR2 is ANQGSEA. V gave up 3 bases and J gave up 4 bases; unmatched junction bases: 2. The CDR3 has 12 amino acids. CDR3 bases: TGCAGCGTTGAGACAGGGATCACTGAAGCTTTCTTT. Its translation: CSVETGITEAFF.

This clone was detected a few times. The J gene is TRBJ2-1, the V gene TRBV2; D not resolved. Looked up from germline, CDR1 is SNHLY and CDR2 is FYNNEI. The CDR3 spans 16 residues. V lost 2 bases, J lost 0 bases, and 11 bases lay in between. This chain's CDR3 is CASSELVGSSYNEQFF. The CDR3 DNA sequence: TGTGCCAGCAGTGAACTGGTCGGATCCTCCTACAATGAGCAGTTCTTC.

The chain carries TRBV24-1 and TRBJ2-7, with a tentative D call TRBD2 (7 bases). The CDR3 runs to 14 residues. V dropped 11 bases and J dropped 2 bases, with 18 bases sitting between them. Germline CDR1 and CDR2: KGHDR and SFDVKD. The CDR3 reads CAKLQGGSTYEQYF. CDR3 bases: TGTGCCAAATTACAGGGAGGGAGCACCTACGAGCAGTACTTC.

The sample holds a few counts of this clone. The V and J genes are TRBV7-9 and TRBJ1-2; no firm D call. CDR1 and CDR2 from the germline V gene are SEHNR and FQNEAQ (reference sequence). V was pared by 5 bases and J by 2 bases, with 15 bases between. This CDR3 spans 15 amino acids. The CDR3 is CASSPTQKANYGYTF. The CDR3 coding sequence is TGTGCCAGCAGCCCTACGCAGAAAGCGAACTATGGCTACACCTTC.

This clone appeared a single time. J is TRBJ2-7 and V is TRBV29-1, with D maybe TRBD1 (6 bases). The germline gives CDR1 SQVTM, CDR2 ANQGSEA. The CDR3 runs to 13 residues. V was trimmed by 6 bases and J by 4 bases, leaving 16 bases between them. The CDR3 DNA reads TGCAGCGTCCTAATGGTAGGGGGATACGAGCAGTACTTC. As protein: CSVLMVGGYEQYF.

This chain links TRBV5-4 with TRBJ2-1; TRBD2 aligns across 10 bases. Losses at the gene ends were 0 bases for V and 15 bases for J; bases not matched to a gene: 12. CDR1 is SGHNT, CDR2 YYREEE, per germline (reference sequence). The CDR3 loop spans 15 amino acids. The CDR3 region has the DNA TGTGCCAGCAGCTTGGCAGCAGCGGGAGGGCCCGGATCGTTCTTC. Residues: CASSLAAAGGPGSFF.

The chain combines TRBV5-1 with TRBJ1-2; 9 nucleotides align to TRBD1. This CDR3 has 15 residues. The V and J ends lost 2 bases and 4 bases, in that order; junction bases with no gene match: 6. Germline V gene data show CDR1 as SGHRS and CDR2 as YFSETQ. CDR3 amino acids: CASSFRDREIYGYTF. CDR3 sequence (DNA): TGCGCCAGCAGCTTCCGGGACAGGGAGATCTATGGCTACACCTTC.

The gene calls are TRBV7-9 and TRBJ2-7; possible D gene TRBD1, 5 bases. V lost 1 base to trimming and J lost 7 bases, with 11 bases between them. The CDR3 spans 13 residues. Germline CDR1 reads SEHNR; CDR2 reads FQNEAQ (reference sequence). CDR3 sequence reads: CASSLGRQGEQYF. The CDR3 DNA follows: TGTGCCAGCAGCTTAGGACGGCAGGGAGAGCAGTACTTC.

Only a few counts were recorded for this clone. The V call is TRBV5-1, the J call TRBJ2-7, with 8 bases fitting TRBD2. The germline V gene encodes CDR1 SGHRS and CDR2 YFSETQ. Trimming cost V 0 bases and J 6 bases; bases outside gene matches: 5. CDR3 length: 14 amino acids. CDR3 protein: CASSLGRTSIEQYF. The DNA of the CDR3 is TGCGCCAGCAGCTTGGGGCGGACTAGCATCGAGCAGTACTTC.

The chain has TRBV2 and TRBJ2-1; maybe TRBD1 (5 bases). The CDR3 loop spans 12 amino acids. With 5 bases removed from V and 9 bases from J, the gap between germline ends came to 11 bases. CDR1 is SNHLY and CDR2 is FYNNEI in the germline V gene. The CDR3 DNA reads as TGTGCCAGCAGTCTCTCAAGGGGTGAGCAGTTCTTC. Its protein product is CASSLSRGEQFF.

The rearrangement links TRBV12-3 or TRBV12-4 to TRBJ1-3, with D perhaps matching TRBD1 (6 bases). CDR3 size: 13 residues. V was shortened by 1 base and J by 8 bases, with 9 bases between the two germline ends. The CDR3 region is CASSLVRGYTIYF. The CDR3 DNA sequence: TGTGCCAGCAGTTTAGTCAGGGGTTACACCATATATTTT.

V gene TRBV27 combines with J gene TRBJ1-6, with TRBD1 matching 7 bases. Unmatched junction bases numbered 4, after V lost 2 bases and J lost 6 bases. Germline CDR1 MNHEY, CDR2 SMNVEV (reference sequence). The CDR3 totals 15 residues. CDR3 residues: CASSLQGESNSPLHF. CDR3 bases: TGTGCCAGCAGTTTACAGGGGGAGAGTAATTCACCCCTCCACTTT.

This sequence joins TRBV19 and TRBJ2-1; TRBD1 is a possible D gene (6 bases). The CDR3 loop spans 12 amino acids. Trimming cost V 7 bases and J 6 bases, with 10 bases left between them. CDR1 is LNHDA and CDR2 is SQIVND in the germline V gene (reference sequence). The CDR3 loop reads CASNRQANEQFF. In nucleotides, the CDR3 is TGTGCCAGTAACCGACAGGCCAATGAGCAGTTCTTC.

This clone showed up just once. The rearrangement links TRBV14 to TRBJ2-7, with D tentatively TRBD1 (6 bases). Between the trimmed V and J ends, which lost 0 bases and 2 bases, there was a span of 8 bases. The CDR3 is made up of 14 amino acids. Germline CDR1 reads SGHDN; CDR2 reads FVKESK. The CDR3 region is CASSQDYRAYEQYF. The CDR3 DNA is TGTGCCAGCAGCCAAGACTACAGGGCCTACGAGCAGTACTTC.

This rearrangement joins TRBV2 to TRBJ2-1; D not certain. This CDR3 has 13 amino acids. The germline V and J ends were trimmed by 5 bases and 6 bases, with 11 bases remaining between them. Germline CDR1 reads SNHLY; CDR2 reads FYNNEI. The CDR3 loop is CASSLLWGNEQFF. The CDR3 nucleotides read TGTGCCAGCAGTCTCCTCTGGGGCAATGAGCAGTTCTTC.

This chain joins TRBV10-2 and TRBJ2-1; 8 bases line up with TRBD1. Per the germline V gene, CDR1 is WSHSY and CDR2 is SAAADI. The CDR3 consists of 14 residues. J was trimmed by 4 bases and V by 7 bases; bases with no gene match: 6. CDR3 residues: CASMRQGTYNEQFF. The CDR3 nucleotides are TGCGCCAGCATGAGACAGGGGACTTACAATGAGCAGTTCTTC.

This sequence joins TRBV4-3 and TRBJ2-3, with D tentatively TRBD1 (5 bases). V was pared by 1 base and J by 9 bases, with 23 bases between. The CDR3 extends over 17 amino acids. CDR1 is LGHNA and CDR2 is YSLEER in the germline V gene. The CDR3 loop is CASSQVGATQVSPTQYF. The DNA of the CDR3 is TGCGCCAGCAGCCAAGTCGGAGCGACACAGGTTTCCCCAACGCAGTATTTT.

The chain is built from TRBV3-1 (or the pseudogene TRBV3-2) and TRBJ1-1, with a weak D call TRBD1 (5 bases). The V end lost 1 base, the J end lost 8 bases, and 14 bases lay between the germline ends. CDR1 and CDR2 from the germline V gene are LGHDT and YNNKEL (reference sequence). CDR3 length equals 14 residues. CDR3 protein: CASSQVRGSGEAFF. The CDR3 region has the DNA TGTGCCAGCAGCCAAGTAAGGGGCTCTGGGGAAGCTTTCTTT.

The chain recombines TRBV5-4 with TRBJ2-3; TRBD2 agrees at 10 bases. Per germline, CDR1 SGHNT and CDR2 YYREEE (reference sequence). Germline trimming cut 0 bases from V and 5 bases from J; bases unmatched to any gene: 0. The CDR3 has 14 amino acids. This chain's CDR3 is CASSLGLAGDTQYF. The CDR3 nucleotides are TGTGCCAGCAGCTTGGGACTAGCGGGAGATACGCAGTATTTT.

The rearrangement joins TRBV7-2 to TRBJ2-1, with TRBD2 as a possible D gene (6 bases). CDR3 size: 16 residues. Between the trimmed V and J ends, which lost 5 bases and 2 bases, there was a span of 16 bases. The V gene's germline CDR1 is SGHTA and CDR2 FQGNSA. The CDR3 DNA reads TGTGCCAGCAGCCCCCAAGCGGGCCCGCCCTACAATGAGCAGTTCTTC. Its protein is CASSPQAGPPYNEQFF. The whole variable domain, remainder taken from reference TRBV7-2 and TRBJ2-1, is GAGVSQSPSNKVTEKGKDVELRCDPISGHTALYWYRQSLGQGLEFLIYFQGNSAPDKSGLPSDRFSAERTGGSVSTLTIQRTQQEDSAVYLCASSPQAGPPYNEQFFGPGTRLTVL.

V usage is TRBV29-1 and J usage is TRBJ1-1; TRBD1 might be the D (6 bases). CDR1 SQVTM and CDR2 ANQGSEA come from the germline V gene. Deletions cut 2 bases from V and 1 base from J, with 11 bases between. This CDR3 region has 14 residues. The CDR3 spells CSVEQGRANTEAFF. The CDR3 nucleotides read TGCAGCGTTGAACAGGGGAGGGCGAACACTGAAGCTTTCTTT.

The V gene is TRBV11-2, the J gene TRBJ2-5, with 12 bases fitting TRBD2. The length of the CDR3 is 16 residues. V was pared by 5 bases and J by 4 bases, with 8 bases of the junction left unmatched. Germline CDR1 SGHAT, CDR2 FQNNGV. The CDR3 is CASSTGLAGIRETQYF. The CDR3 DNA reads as TGTGCCAGCAGCACTGGACTAGCGGGAATCAGAGAGACCCAGTACTTC.